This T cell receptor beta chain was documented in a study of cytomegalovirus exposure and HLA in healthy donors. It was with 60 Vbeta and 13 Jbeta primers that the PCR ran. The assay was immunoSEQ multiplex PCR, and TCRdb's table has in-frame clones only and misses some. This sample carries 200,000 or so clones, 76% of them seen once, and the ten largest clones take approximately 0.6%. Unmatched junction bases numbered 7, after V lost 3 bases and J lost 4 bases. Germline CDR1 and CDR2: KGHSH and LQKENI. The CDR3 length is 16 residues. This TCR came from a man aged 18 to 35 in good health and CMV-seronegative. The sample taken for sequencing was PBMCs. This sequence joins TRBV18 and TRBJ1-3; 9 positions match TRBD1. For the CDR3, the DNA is TGTGCCAGCTCACCCTGGACAGGGGTATACGGAAACACCATATATTTT. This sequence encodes CASSPWTGVYGNTIYF. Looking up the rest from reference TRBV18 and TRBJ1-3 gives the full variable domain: NAGVMQNPRHLVRRRGQEARLRCSPMKGHSHVYWYRQLPEEGLKFMVYLQKENIIDESGMPKERFSAEFPKEGPSILRIQQVVRGDSAAYFCASSPWTGVYGNTIYFGEGSWLTVV.